The source of this T cell receptor beta chain is a study of graft-versus-host responses after intestinal transplantation. The CDR3 covers 15 residues. Trimming removed 0 bases from V and 5 bases from J; junction bases left unmatched: 5. Germline loops: CDR1 MNHEY, CDR2 SVGAGI. TCRdb keeps only in-frame clones here, not all; method: immunoSEQ multiplex PCR. This sample has roughly 100,000 clones; 90% to 95% occur once, and the top ten carry 1% to 1.5%. With respect to this clone: Its target is not known.

The sample in question was unstimulated CD8+ T cells sorted from spleen or lymph node cells, obtained before intestinal transplant. This rearrangement joins TRBV6-5 to TRBJ2-5, with 8 bases that match TRBD1. The origin of this receptor is a human donor who received an intestinal transplant. The chain's CDR3 is CASSYSQGARETQYF. In nucleotides, the CDR3 is TGTGCCAGCAGTTACTCGCAGGGGGCGAGGGAGACCCAGTACTTC.